This paragraph covers one TCR beta chain sequence. No antigen is known for it. Nothing much larger sits one base from this clone, and base qualities are not available. The donors belonged to the validation cohort of over a hundred subjects, which was separate from the approximately 660-subject first cohort. The library was built by means of the immunoSEQ multiplex PCR assay. Per the source publication's procedure: A statistical classification framework was developed to diagnose cytomegalovirus status using the catalog of TCR beta chain sequences. TCRdb stores this immuneACCESS table with in-frame sequences only. Part of the clones is absent; in the studies checked, under half of the shortfall reflects unresolved V genes, and no reason is known for the rest. V and J calls plus clone size are reproduced from that table; the DNA served to infer D and trimming. The table for this sample lists roughly 60,000 clones; 91% of them were counted only once. Roughly 2.3% of the sample belongs to the ten largest clones.

The data are from a study of cytomegalovirus exposure and HLA in healthy donors (dated by TCRdb to 2016 to 2017). Notes on the research overall: According to a later analysis, the roughly 120 validation repertoires were produced on the same platform as the roughly 720 repertoires of the first cohort. The aim of the study was to test whether cataloging public T cell receptors could identify signatures of past pathogen exposure. Along with the roughly 700-subject first cohort, a separate validation cohort of over a hundred different subjects was used. The study combined high-throughput TCR immunosequencing, statistical association of individual TCRs with disease status, and machine learning to predict cytomegalovirus infection status.

General findings and caveats noted by the study authors: The classifier was reported to diagnose cytomegalovirus status with high specificity and sensitivity in both the original cohort and the validation cohort. Three of the identified cytomegalovirus-associated TCR beta chains were confirmed in vitro to be specific for cytomegalovirus antigens. The study gave a list of under 200 TCR beta chains associated with cytomegalovirus. All 120 or so repertoires were used to score co-occurrence in the validation cohort in a later analysis, because that analysis had no HLA typing for the cohort. Most TCR sequences were seen in very few donors, while some public TCRs were found in many individuals. A later analysis found that TCRs clustered in the first cohort also tended to co-occur in the 120 validation repertoires, with roughly 95% of cluster scores above 0. The authors suggested that the approach could potentially be extended to other disease states and immunological phenotypes.

The CDR3 sequence holds 14 residues, the cysteine and phenylalanine included. The sequence is cut down to CDR3 DNA, 42 bases in frame from base 1. CDR1 and CDR2 are read off the germline V gene as MNHEY and SVGAGI. The junction shows trimming of 5 bases on V and 2 bases on J, and the gene matches do not reach 3 bases of it. The source material was PBMCs. The rearranged chain carries TRBV6-5 and TRBJ2-7; the central 10 bases match TRBD1. This clonotype was obtained from a woman aged 25-40 years in good health and CMV-seronegative. The CDR3 corresponds to CASSPGQGAYEQYF. The DNA sequence is given as TGTGCCAGCAGTCCAGGACAGGGGGCCTACGAGCAGTACTTC.